Listed below are T cell receptor beta chains from one sample, sequenced in a study of patients and donors after allogeneic stem cell transplantation. MiXCR was run by TCRdb on the RT-PCR reads, yielding one entry per CDR3 protein. The sample lists roughly 880,000 distinct CDR3 sequences; roughly 18% were seen once. Sequences were obtained from blood, either unsorted or a sorted T cell fraction (not recorded which). Every receptor here comes from a human donor who was either an allogeneic HSCT recipient or a stem cell or donor lymphocyte infusion donor (not recorded which). It is not recorded whose cells these are; they may come from a transplant donor. The CDR3 runs from the conserved cysteine through the conserved F or W. The D gene is left open where the match is weak. Size values are once, few and many counts, or a class for expanded clones, and some rows have none.

>few|TRBV12-3/TRBV12-4|NA|TRBJ1-4
TGTGCCAGCAGTTCCGACAGTACGTTGGCTAAACTGTTTTTT
CASSSDSTLAKLFF
>NA|TRBV30|TRBD2|TRBJ2-1
TGTGCCTGGAGTTCGGGGGGGCCGGGGTTCTTC
CAWSSGGPGFF
>NA|TRBV27|NA|TRBJ1-5
TGTGCCAGCAGCCCGGGGACGGCCCGGCGGCCCCAGCATTTT
CASSPGTARRPQHF
>few|TRBV9|TRBD2|TRBJ2-1
TGTGCCAGCAGCTACCGGGGGGAGCGCAATGAGCAGTTCTTC
CASSYRGERNEQFF
>few|TRBV9|NA|TRBJ2-7
TGTGCCAGCAGCGTAAACGACGGCGAGCAGTACTTC
CASSVNDGEQYF
>NA|TRBV5-6|NA|TRBJ1-6
TGTGCCAGCAGGACGACCGGGGGCCGGGATTCACCCCTCCACTTT
CASRTTGGRDSPLHF
>few|TRBV20-1|NA|TRBJ2-1
TGCAGTGCTAGCCCGGGTCCCTACAATGAGCAGTTCTTC
CSASPGPYNEQFF
>NA|TRBV2|TRBD1|TRBJ2-7
TGTGCCAGCAGTGAATTTCGGACAGGGGGTTACGAGCAGTACTTC
CASSEFRTGGYEQYF
>few|TRBV10-3|NA|TRBJ1-5
TGTGCCATCAGTGAGGGACGGGGCGGAGTTCAGCCCCAGCATTTT
CAISEGRGGVQPQHF
>NA|TRBV19|NA|TRBJ1-1
TGTGCCAGTAGTGTACCGGGATCCGGGACTGAAGCTTTCTTT
CASSVPGSGTEAFF
>many|TRBV12-3/TRBV12-4|TRBD1|TRBJ1-6
TGTGCCAGCTGTGAGGGGGCTAATTCACCCCTCCACTTT
CASCEGANSPLHF
>NA|TRBV2|TRBD1|TRBJ2-4
TGTGCCAGCAGTTATTCCGGGACAGGGGCACTTGAGGGGATTCAGTACTTC
CASSYSGTGALEGIQYF
>NA|TRBV30|TRBD1|TRBJ2-7
TGTGCCTGGCCTTCTCCGGGACAGCCTTACGAGCAGTACTTC
CAWPSPGQPYEQYF
>NA|TRBV20-1|NA|TRBJ2-7
TGCAGTGCTACAGCCGGAGAGCAGTACTTC
CSATAGEQYF
>NA|TRBV20-1|TRBD1|TRBJ2-1
TGCAGTGCCCGCACAGGGGTTTCCTACAATGAGCAGTTCTTC
CSARTGVSYNEQFF
>NA|TRBV13|TRBD1|TRBJ1-4
TGTGCCAGCAGCCTGGGACAGGGGGAGGAAAAACTGTTTTTT
CASSLGQGEEKLFF
>few|TRBV6-2/TRBV6-3|NA|TRBJ1-1
TGTGCCAGCAGTAAGAGGGAGAACACTGAAGCTTTCTTT
CASSKRENTEAFF
>NA|TRBV9|NA|TRBJ2-3
TGTGCCAGCAGCCCCCGGGGGGCCCTACGGGCAGATACGCAGTATTTT
CASSPRGALRADTQYF
>few|TRBV4-1|TRBD2|TRBJ2-3
TGCGCCAGCAGCCAAGATAGGGCGGGGGGCCCCGATACGCAGTATTTT
CASSQDRAGGPDTQYF
>NA|TRBV3-1|NA|TRBJ1-2
TGTGCCAGCAGCCAAAACAGGGTACGGGACTATGGCTACACCTTC
CASSQNRVRDYGYTF
>few|TRBV24-1|NA|TRBJ2-3
TGTGCCACCAGTGTACCGGGTGGAAATAGGGGGACAGATACGCAGTATTTT
CATSVPGGNRGTDTQYF
>NA|TRBV10-3|NA|TRBJ1-2
TGTGCCATCGGAGATGTGGACTATGGCTACACCTTC
CAIGDVDYGYTF
>NA|TRBV7-6|NA|TRBJ2-1
TGTGCCAGCAGCAACCCGATGGGGGGGGGGCACAATGAGCAGTTCTTC
CASSNPMGGGHNEQFF
>few|TRBV5-1|TRBD1|TRBJ1-3
TGCGCCAGCGGACAGGGGGCGAGTTCAGACACCATATATTTT
CASGQGASSDTIYF
>NA|TRBV20-1|NA|TRBJ1-2
TGCAGTGCTAGCGCGGGGACTAACTATGGCTACACCTTC
CSASAGTNYGYTF
>few|TRBV4-3|TRBD1|TRBJ1-2
TGCGCCAGCAGCCAAGAATGGACAGGGCTGGGCTATGGCTACACCTTC
CASSQEWTGLGYGYTF
>NA|TRBV5-5|TRBD1|TRBJ1-4
TGTGCCAGCAGCCCGGGACAGGGTGGTCGAAATGAAAAACTGTTTTTT
CASSPGQGGRNEKLFF